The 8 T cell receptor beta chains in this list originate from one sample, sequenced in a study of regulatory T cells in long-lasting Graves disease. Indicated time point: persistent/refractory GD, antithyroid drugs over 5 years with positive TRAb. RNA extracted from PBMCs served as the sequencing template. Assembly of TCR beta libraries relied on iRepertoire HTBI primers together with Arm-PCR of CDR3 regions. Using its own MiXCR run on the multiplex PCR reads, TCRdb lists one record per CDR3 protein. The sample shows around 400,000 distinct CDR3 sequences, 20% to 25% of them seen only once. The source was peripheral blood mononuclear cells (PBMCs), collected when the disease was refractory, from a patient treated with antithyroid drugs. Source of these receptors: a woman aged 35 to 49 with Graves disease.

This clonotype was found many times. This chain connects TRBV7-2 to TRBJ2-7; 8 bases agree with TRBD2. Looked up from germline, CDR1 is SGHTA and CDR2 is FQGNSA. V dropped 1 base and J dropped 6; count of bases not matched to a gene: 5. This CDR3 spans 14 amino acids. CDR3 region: CASSLGVLAAEQYF. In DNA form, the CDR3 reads TGTGCCAGCAGCTTAGGTGTACTAGCGGCCGAGCAGTACTTC.

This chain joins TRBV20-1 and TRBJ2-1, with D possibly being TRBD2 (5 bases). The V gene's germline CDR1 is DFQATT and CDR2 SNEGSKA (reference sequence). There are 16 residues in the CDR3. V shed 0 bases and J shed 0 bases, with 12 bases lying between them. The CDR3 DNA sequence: TGCAGTGCTAGAGATAATGCGGGTAGCTCCTACAATGAGCAGTTCTTC. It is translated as CSARDNAGSSYNEQFF.

The DNA of the CDR3 is TGTGCCAGCAGTACCCGGACTAGCGGCCCTGTTTACAATGAGCAGTTCTTC. As protein: CASSTRTSGPVYNEQFF. The V call is TRBV27, the J call TRBJ2-1; TRBD2 matches 10 bases. The CDR3 loop spans 17 amino acids. The V gene end was trimmed by 5 bases and the J gene end by 4 bases; junction bases not matched to a gene: 11. CDR1 MNHEY and CDR2 SMNVEV come from the germline V gene (reference sequence).

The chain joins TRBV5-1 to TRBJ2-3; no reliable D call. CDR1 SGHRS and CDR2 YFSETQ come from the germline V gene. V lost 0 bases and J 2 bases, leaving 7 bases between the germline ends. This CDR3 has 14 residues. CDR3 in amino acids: CASSLDPVTDTQYF. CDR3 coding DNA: TGCGCCAGCAGCTTGGATCCAGTCACAGATACGCAGTATTTT.

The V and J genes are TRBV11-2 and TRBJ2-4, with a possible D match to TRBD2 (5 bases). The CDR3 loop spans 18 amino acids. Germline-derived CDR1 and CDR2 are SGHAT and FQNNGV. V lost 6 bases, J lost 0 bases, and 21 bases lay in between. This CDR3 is CASRPRGGGSLAKNIQYF. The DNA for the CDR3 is TGTGCCAGCAGACCAAGAGGCGGAGGATCCCTAGCCAAAAACATTCAGTACTTC.

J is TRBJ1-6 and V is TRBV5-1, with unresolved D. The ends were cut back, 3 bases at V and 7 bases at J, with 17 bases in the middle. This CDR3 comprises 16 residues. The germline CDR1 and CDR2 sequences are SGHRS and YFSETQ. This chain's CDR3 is CASSSPSLGVNSPLHF. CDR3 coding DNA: TGCGCCAGCAGCTCCCCTTCGCTGGGAGTCAATTCACCCCTCCACTTT.

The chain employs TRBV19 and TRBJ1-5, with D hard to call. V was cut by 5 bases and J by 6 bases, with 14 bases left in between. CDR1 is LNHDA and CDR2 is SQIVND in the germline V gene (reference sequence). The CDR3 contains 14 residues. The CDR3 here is CASSFLTTGQPQHF. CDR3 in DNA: TGTGCCAGTAGTTTCCTTACCACCGGTCAGCCCCAGCATTTT.

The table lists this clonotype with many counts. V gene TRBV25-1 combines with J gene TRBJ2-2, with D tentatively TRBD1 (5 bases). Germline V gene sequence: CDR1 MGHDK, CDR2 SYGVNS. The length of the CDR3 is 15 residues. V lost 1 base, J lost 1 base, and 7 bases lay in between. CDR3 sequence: CASSELTGNTGELFF. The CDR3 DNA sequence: TGTGCCAGCAGTGAATTAACAGGGAACACCGGGGAGCTGTTTTTT.